This T cell receptor (beta chain) was recorded in a study of control samples from healthy donors and cancer patients. The method was immunoSEQ multiplex PCR; TCRdb's version includes in-frame clones alone and lacks a portion of them. The data hold approximately 100,000 clones, with 70% to 90% observed a single time. Germline V lookup: CDR1 SGHTA, CDR2 FQGTGA. The germline V and J ends were trimmed by 0 bases and 1 base, with 10 bases remaining between them. CDR3 size: 17 residues. This sequence was found in a man aged 30 to 45 in good health. The chain joins TRBV7-3 to TRBJ2-6, with D possibly TRBD1 on 5 matching bases. The sequenced material came from blood. The CDR3 sequence is CASSLTFSGSGANVLTF. CDR3 DNA sequence: TGTGCCAGCAGCTTAACGTTCTCAGGGTCTGGGGCCAACGTCCTGACTTTC. The full variable domain, rest sourced from reference TRBV7-3 and TRBJ2-6, is GAGVSQTPSNKVTEKGKYVELRCDPISGHTALYWYRQSLGQGPEFLIYFQGTGAADDSGLPNDRFFAVRPEGSVSTLKIQRTERGDSAVYLCASSLTFSGSGANVLTFGAGSRLTVL.